Below, 11 T cell receptor beta chains from the same sample are listed, as sequenced in a study of response to subunit inactivated influenza vaccine. TCRdb processed the RT-PCR reads anew with MiXCR; each CDR3 protein has one entry. The sample shows roughly 760,000 distinct CDR3 sequences, about 20% of them seen only once. The sequencing used PBMCs from blood, collected 5 days after vaccination. These TCRs come from a man aged 45-60 years who received an inactivated influenza vaccine.

The CDR3 DNA sequence: TGTGCCAGCAGCTTAGTATACAGATCATGGGAGACCCAGTACTTC. Protein product: CASSLVYRSWETQYF. This chain uses TRBV7-9 with TRBJ2-5, with D unclear. Germline V CDR1 and CDR2: SEHNR, FQNEAQ (reference sequence). The CDR3 has 15 residues. V lost 1 base, J lost 5 bases, and 14 bases lay in between.

This clonotype came up a few times. V gene TRBV10-2 combines with J gene TRBJ2-1; TRBD1 might be the D (5 bases). Germline CDR1 WSHSY, CDR2 SAAADI. The V end was cut by 6 bases, the J end by 4 bases, with 16 bases between. This CDR3 has 15 residues. The CDR3 region is CASRGLREPYNEQFF. The CDR3 DNA reads as TGCGCCAGCAGGGGTCTCAGGGAACCATACAATGAGCAGTTCTTC.

The chain couples TRBV29-1 to TRBJ1-4; tentative D call: TRBD1 (5 bases). The CDR3 extends over 15 amino acids. Germline CDR1 and CDR2: SQVTM and ANQGSEA. With 0 bases removed from V and 4 bases from J, the gap between germline ends came to 12 bases. The CDR3: CSVEEPTGNNEKLFF. The CDR3 nucleotides read TGCAGCGTTGAAGAACCAACAGGAAATAATGAAAAACTGTTTTTT.

This rearrangement joins TRBV28 to TRBJ2-7; maybe TRBD2 (7 bases). The CDR3 is made up of 14 amino acids. The germline CDR1 and CDR2 sequences are MDHEN and SYDVKM. The V end was cut by 2 bases, the J end by 3 bases, with 11 bases between. This CDR3 reads CASSLTGGLYEQYF. CDR3 sequence (DNA): TGTGCCAGCAGTTTAACGGGGGGCCTCTACGAGCAGTACTTC.

The CDR3 DNA reads TGTGCCAGCAGCAAAGGAGACGGGTCCTCCTACGAGCAGTACTTC. Protein sequence: CASSKGDGSSYEQYF. The gene calls are TRBV21-1 and TRBJ2-7. TRBV21-1 is designated a pseudogene. The CDR3 extends over 15 amino acids.

V is TRBV12-3 or TRBV12-4 and J is TRBJ1-1; a weak D match, TRBD1 (5 bases). This CDR3 contains 15 residues. V gave up 6 bases and J gave up 1 base, with 15 bases separating them. CDR3 sequence: CASRWGGAGNTEAFF. The CDR3 DNA follows: TGTGCCAGCAGGTGGGGGGGAGCGGGGAACACTGAAGCTTTCTTT.

This clonotype was seen a handful of times. V and J are TRBV7-9 and TRBJ2-5, with D tentatively TRBD1 or TRBD2 (5 bases each). CDR3 size: 13 residues. V was cut by 5 bases and J by 7 bases, with 14 bases left in between. Germline CDR1 SEHNR, CDR2 FQNEAQ (reference sequence). The CDR3 DNA sequence: TGTGCCAGCAGCCGGGACCGAGGTGGGACCCAGTACTTC. Its translation is CASSRDRGGTQYF.

This clonotype was counted between two and nine times. The chain employs TRBV4-3 and TRBJ2-1, with 7 bases matching TRBD2. This CDR3 is built from 17 residues. J lost 5 bases, V lost 0 bases, and 10 bases had no gene match. CDR1 and CDR2 (germline): LGHNA, YSLEER. This chain's CDR3 is CASSQETGLGPHNEQFF. The CDR3 DNA reads TGCGCCAGCAGCCAAGAAACAGGACTAGGGCCTCACAATGAGCAGTTCTTC.

V gene TRBV12-3 or TRBV12-4 combines with J gene TRBJ2-7; 9 nucleotides agree with TRBD1. V shed 5 bases and J 9 bases; nucleotides not matched to a gene: 8. This CDR3 has 13 amino acids. The CDR3 region is CASSPGTGWGQYF. The CDR3 region has the DNA TGTGCCAGCAGTCCCGGGACAGGGTGGGGGCAGTACTTC.

In its sample, this clonotype was seen a few times. The chain uses TRBV30 and TRBJ2-3, with D maybe TRBD1 (5 bases). Germline CDR1 GTSNPN, CDR2 SVGIG (reference sequence). This CDR3 has 13 amino acids. V was shortened by 4 bases and J by 5 bases, with 13 bases between the two germline ends. CDR3 sequence: CAWTLGREDTQYF. In DNA form, the CDR3 reads TGTGCCTGGACCCTCGGCAGGGAAGATACGCAGTATTTT.

The chain combines TRBV28 with TRBJ2-3, with D hard to call. The germline gives CDR1 MDHEN, CDR2 SYDVKM. Trimming took 2 bases from V and 5 from J, leaving 8 bases between them. The CDR3 runs to 13 residues. DNA for the CDR3: TGTGCCAGCAGTTTACTACACGGAGATACGCAGTATTTT. It encodes CASSLLHGDTQYF.